A single sample is the source of the 26 T cell receptor beta chains below, sequenced in a study of blood T cell repertoires in COVID-19. Only in-frame clones appear in the TCRdb table, and some are missing; sequencing was by immunoSEQ multiplex PCR. This sample has about 25,000 clones; roughly 91% occur once, and the top ten carry roughly a quarter. The material sequenced was peripheral blood. These receptors were obtained from a man aged 65-85 years with COVID-19, enrolled during active disease.

This chain joins TRBV9 and TRBJ2-1; 8 nucleotides align to TRBD2. This CDR3 has 15 residues. V shed 0 bases, J shed 8 bases, and the junction held 7 bases outside the gene matches. Germline CDR1 reads SGDLS; CDR2 reads YYNGEE. CDR3 bases: TGTGCCAGCAGCGTAGGGGCGGGAGGCGGCTATGAGCAGTTCTTC. Its translation: CASSVGAGGGYEQFF.

The V call is TRBV20-1, the J call TRBJ1-4; D gene unclear. The CDR3 loop spans 10 amino acids. Germline values: CDR1 DFQATT, CDR2 SNEGSKA (reference sequence). With 6 bases removed from V and 13 bases from J, the gap between germline ends came to 12 bases. The CDR3 nucleotides read TGCAGTGCCCAACCGGAGGGACTGTTTTTT. Translated: CSAQPEGLFF.

The gene calls are TRBV7-2 and TRBJ1-1, with 8 positions matching TRBD1. The V segment lost 5 bases and the J segment 0 bases; nucleotides outside the gene matches: 5. Germline V gene sequence: CDR1 SGHTA, CDR2 FQGNSA. There are 15 residues in the CDR3. The CDR3 DNA reads as TGTGCCAGCAGCCTTCGACAGGGGATGAACACTGAAGCTTTCTTT. Residues: CASSLRQGMNTEAFF.

This clone has a handful of counts. J is TRBJ2-2 and V is TRBV7-9; D unresolved. Germline V gene lookup returns CDR1 SEHNR and CDR2 FQNEAQ (reference sequence). Trimming cost V 4 bases and J 6 bases, with 12 bases left between them. The CDR3 totals 14 residues. The CDR3 region has the DNA TGTGCCAGCAGCTCGTCTTTGTTCCCCGGGGAGCTGTTTTTT. It specifies CASSSSLFPGELFF.

This sequence joins TRBV5-1 and TRBJ1-4; 7 nucleotides line up with TRBD1. The junction had 10 bases not matched to a gene; V was cut back by 1 base and J by 10 bases. The length of the CDR3 is 15 residues. Germline V gives CDR1 SGHRS, CDR2 YFSETQ. CDR3 nucleotides: TGCGCCAGCAGCTTGAGCGTAGGACAGGAAGGAAAACTGTTTTTT. This sequence encodes CASSLSVGQEGKLFF.

The chain uses TRBV6-5 and TRBJ1-3; 10 bases are shared with TRBD1. J lost 4 bases, V lost 4 bases, and 7 bases had no gene match. Germline CDR1 MNHEY, CDR2 SVGAGI. CDR3 length: 16 residues. This chain's CDR3 is CASSSTGTGAGNTIYF. Here the CDR3 DNA reads TGTGCCAGCAGTTCCACCGGGACAGGGGCCGGAAACACCATATATTTT.

The chain joins TRBV18 to TRBJ1-1; 7 nucleotides agree with TRBD1. Germline CDR1 reads KGHSH; CDR2 reads LQKENI. V was pared by 2 bases and J by 1 base, with 1 base of the junction left unmatched. This CDR3 region has 14 residues. CDR3 sequence reads: CASSPGQANTEAFF. DNA of the CDR3: TGTGCCAGCTCACCAGGACAGGCGAACACTGAAGCTTTCTTT.

The V gene is TRBV7-2, the J gene TRBJ1-5; TRBD1 might be the D (6 bases). The germline V gene encodes CDR1 SGHTA and CDR2 FQGNSA. Trimming shortened V by 5 bases and J by 0 bases, and 11 bases separated the two germline ends. The CDR3 length is 15 residues. CDR3: CASSRGASSNQPQHF. Here the CDR3 DNA reads TGTGCCAGCAGCCGGGGGGCGTCTAGCAATCAGCCCCAGCATTTT.

This chain connects TRBV5-4 to TRBJ1-4; no clear D. The length of the CDR3 is 15 residues. The V gene's germline CDR1 is SGHNT and CDR2 YYREEE (reference sequence). V was pared by 4 bases and J by 0 bases, with 10 bases between. The CDR3 spells CASSPMGATNEKLFF. The CDR3 DNA follows: TGTGCCAGCAGCCCAATGGGAGCAACTAATGAAAAACTGTTTTTT.

The rearrangement links TRBV5-1 to TRBJ2-4; 8 nucleotides agree with TRBD1. The CDR3 runs to 16 residues. In germline, CDR1 is SGHRS, CDR2 YFSETQ. V lost 0 bases and J lost 3; bases outside the gene matches: 5. CDR3 loop: CASSLVAGTGKNIQYF. Written as DNA, the CDR3 is TGCGCCAGCAGCTTGGTGGCGGGGACAGGCAAAAACATTCAGTACTTC.

This clone was seen just once. V usage is TRBV6-6 and J usage is TRBJ2-1; 10 nucleotides line up with TRBD2. Trimming at V came to 6 bases and at J to 0 bases, leaving 8 bases not matched to a gene. The CDR3 runs 17 residues. Germline loops: CDR1 MNHNY, CDR2 SVGAGI (reference sequence). CDR3 amino acids: CASSRQLAGYSYNEQFF. Here the CDR3 DNA reads TGTGCCAGCAGCCGACAACTAGCGGGGTACTCCTACAATGAGCAGTTCTTC.

V usage is TRBV29-1 and J usage is TRBJ2-4, with no clear D. V was cut by 0 bases and J by 1 base, with 13 bases left in between. The V gene's germline CDR1 is SQVTM and CDR2 ANQGSEA. The length of the CDR3 is 16 residues. The CDR3 region has the DNA TGCAGCGTTGAAGACACAAATTTTCTCGCCAAAAACATTCAGTACTTC. Residues: CSVEDTNFLAKNIQYF.

V usage is TRBV7-9 and J usage is TRBJ2-1, with 9 nucleotides matching TRBD2. Per the germline V gene, CDR1 is SEHNR and CDR2 is FQNEAQ (reference sequence). CDR3 size: 16 residues. Germline trimming cut 1 base from V and 8 bases from J; bases unmatched to any gene: 9. The CDR3 DNA sequence: TGTGCCAGCAGCTTAGGCTGGTTGCGGGAGGGCCATGAGCAGTTCTTC. It translates to CASSLGWLREGHEQFF.

The chain carries TRBV11-2 and TRBJ2-2; no clear D. The germline V and J ends were trimmed by 8 bases and 5 bases, with 9 bases remaining between them. Germline lookup yields CDR1 SGHAT and CDR2 FQNNGV. There are 12 residues in the CDR3. The CDR3 protein is CASGQSTGELFF. The DNA of the CDR3 is TGTGCCAGCGGGCAATCGACCGGGGAGCTGTTTTTT.

The CDR3 DNA follows: TGTGCCAGCAGCCTGCTCGGGGTTGCACACAATGAGCAGTTCTTC. Translating gives CASSLLGVAHNEQFF. The chain joins TRBV5-4 to TRBJ2-1; the D gene is possibly TRBD2 (5 bases). Germline V lookup: CDR1 SGHNT, CDR2 YYREEE (reference sequence). Deletions cut 4 bases from V and 5 bases from J, with 16 bases between. The CDR3 length is 15 residues.

V and J are TRBV11-3 and TRBJ2-7; 7 nucleotides align to TRBD1. The CDR3 consists of 19 residues. Trimming at V came to 0 bases and at J to 0 bases, leaving 14 bases not matched to a gene. CDR1 and CDR2 from the germline V gene are SGHNT and YENEEA. CDR3 sequence reads: CASSLDETGYMVRSYEQYF. The CDR3 DNA is TGTGCCAGCAGCTTAGACGAGACAGGGTATATGGTCCGCTCCTACGAGCAGTACTTC. Full variable domain (remainder filled in from reference TRBV11-3 and TRBJ2-7): EAGVVQSPRYKIIEKKQPVAFWCNPISGHNTLYWYLQNLGQGPELLIRYENEEAVDDSQLPKDRFSAERLKGVDSTLKIQPAELGDSAVYLCASSLDETGYMVRSYEQYFGPGTRLTVT.

The genes are TRBV7-2 and TRBJ1-6, with 8 bases aligning to TRBD1. The V gene's germline CDR1 is SGHTA and CDR2 FQGNSA. V dropped 5 bases and J dropped 9; count of bases not matched to a gene: 0. This CDR3 contains 12 residues. DNA of the CDR3: TGTGCCAGCAGCCAGGGGGCTTCACCCCTCCACTTT. Translated, it gives CASSQGASPLHF. The whole variable domain, remainder taken from reference TRBV7-2 and TRBJ1-6, is GAGVSQSPSNKVTEKGKDVELRCDPISGHTALYWYRQSLGQGLEFLIYFQGNSAPDKSGLPSDRFSAERTGGSVSTLTIQRTQQEDSAVYLCASSQGASPLHFGNGTRLTVT.

This chain joins TRBV6-2 or TRBV6-3 and TRBJ2-7; D is possibly TRBD2 (5 bases). V shed 0 bases and J shed 5 bases, with 8 bases lying between them. This CDR3 spans 13 amino acids. Germline loops: CDR1 MNHEY, CDR2 SVGEGT. CDR3 amino acids: CASSYSSGNEQYF. CDR3 DNA: TGTGCCAGCAGTTACTCGTCCGGGAACGAGCAGTACTTC.

This sequence joins TRBV6-5 and TRBJ1-1; TRBD1 agrees at 7 bases. The CDR3 loop spans 12 amino acids. Germline CDR1 reads MNHEY; CDR2 reads SVGAGI. V was clipped by 7 bases and J by 10 bases; unmatched bases: 9. The CDR3 DNA follows: TGTGCCAGCAAGGGAGGAGGGGGCAGAGCTTTCTTT. Amino acid sequence: CASKGGGGRAFF.

The chain joins TRBV4-2 to TRBJ2-7, with 11 bases aligning to TRBD2. With V trimmed by 3 bases and J by 4 bases, 8 bases remained unmatched. Germline V gene lookup returns CDR1 LGHNA and CDR2 YNFKEQ. The CDR3 runs 16 residues. DNA for the CDR3: TGTGCCAGCAGCCAGGAACTAGCGGGAGTTGGGTACGAGCAGTACTTC. Amino acid sequence: CASSQELAGVGYEQYF.

The chain couples TRBV5-1 to TRBJ2-3; D uncertain. Germline assignment: CDR1 SGHRS and CDR2 YFSETQ. The CDR3 has 13 residues. Trimming cost V 0 bases and J 5 bases, with 7 bases left between them. The CDR3 DNA reads as TGCGCCAGCAGCTTGGGAGCTGGAGATACGCAGTATTTT. Translation: CASSLGAGDTQYF. Looking up the rest from reference TRBV5-1 and TRBJ2-3 gives the full variable domain: KAGVTQTPRYLIKTRGQQVTLSCSPISGHRSVSWYQQTPGQGLQFLFEYFSETQRNKGNFPGRFSGRQFSNSRSEMNVSTLELGDSALYLCASSLGAGDTQYFGPGTRLTVL.

This clone was picked up a small number of times. This sequence joins TRBV10-1 and TRBJ2-1, with a weak D call TRBD2 (5 bases). Per the germline V gene, CDR1 is WNHNN and CDR2 is SYGVQD (reference sequence). V was clipped by 2 bases and J by 0 bases, with 11 bases between them. The CDR3 consists of 16 residues. CDR3 in DNA: TGCGCCAGCAGTGAGGAGGGATTAAGCTCCTACAATGAGCAGTTCTTC. Residues: CASSEEGLSSYNEQFF.

The CDR3 region has the DNA TGTGCCAGCAGCTTGGGAGGCCCCCATAATTCACCCCTCCACTTT. Its translation: CASSLGGPHNSPLHF. The J gene is TRBJ1-6, the V gene TRBV5-5; no clear D gene. The CDR3 runs to 15 residues. The V end lost 0 bases, the J end lost 5 bases, and 9 bases lay between the germline ends. Germline lookup yields CDR1 SGHKS and CDR2 YYEKEE (reference sequence).

The gene calls are TRBV4-1 and TRBJ2-1, with 11 bases that match TRBD1. From germline, CDR1 is MGHRA and CDR2 YSYEKL. CDR3 length: 17 residues. V gave up 1 base and J gave up 5 bases; unmatched junction bases: 7. The CDR3 sequence: CASSQGKPGQGDNEQFF. CDR3 DNA sequence: TGCGCCAGCAGCCAAGGTAAACCGGGACAGGGGGACAATGAGCAGTTCTTC.

The count of this clone is one. The V and J genes are TRBV5-5 and TRBJ1-2, with 7 bases identical to TRBD1. The V gene end was trimmed by 5 bases and the J gene end by 2 bases; junction bases not matched to a gene: 6. Germline-derived CDR1 and CDR2 are SGHKS and YYEKEE (reference sequence). This CDR3 comprises 14 residues. The CDR3 loop reads CASRPLTGNYGYTF. CDR3 sequence (DNA): TGTGCCAGCAGACCCCTGACAGGGAACTATGGCTACACCTTC.

The J gene is TRBJ1-4, the V gene TRBV19; D not certain. The CDR3 has 14 residues. CDR1 and CDR2 from the germline V gene are LNHDA and SQIVND (reference sequence). Trimming left V 3 bases short and J 0 bases short, with 5 bases between. CDR3 amino acids: CASSILATNEKLFF. The CDR3 DNA reads TGTGCCAGTAGTATCCTTGCAACTAATGAAAAACTGTTTTTT.